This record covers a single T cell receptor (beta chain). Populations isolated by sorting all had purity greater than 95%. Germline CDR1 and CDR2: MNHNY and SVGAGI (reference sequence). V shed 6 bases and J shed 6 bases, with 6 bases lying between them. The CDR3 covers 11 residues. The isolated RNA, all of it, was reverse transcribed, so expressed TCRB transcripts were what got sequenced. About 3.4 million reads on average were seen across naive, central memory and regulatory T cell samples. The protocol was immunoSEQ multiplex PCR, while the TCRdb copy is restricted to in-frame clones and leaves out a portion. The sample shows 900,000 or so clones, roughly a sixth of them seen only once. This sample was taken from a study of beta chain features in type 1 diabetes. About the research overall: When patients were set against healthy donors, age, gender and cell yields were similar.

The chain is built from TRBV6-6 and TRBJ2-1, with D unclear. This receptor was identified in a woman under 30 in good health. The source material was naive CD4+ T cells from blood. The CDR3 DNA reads TGTGCCAGCAGCTGGCCCAATGAGCAGTTCTTC. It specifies CASSWPNEQFF.